This T cell receptor beta chain was obtained from a study of T cell responses to AZD1222 COVID-19 vaccine. Some clones are missing from TCRdb's copy, which holds only in-frame ones; the method was immunoSEQ multiplex PCR. The data hold about 260,000 clones, with 85% to 95% observed a single time. V lost 4 bases to trimming and J lost 2 bases, with 3 bases between them. The CDR3 has 12 amino acids. The germline CDR1 and CDR2 sequences are SGHKS and YYEKEE (reference sequence). The receptor was derived from an adult in good health. The J gene is TRBJ2-2, the V gene TRBV5-5, with D unresolved. This specimen was peripheral blood, taken on day 0 of AZD1222 vaccination. The CDR3 DNA reads TGTGCCAGCAGCACAAACACCGGGGAGCTGTTTTTT. This translates into CASSTNTGELFF. Drawing the rest from reference TRBV5-5 and TRBJ2-2, the complete variable domain is DAGVTQSPTHLIKTRGQQVTLRCSPISGHKSVSWYQQVLGQGPQFIFQYYEKEERGRGNFPDRFSARQFPNYSSELNVNALLLGDSALYLCASSTNTGELFFGEGSRLTVL.